This T cell receptor (beta chain) appears in the sequencing data of a study of OX40 agonist ivuxolimab in advanced cancers. The CDR3 spans 16 residues. The J segment lost 0 bases and the V segment lost 7 bases, leaving 8 bases of the junction unmatched. Germline V gene sequence: CDR1 SGHNT, CDR2 YYREEE (reference sequence). Produced via immunoSEQ multiplex PCR; TCRdb's table is partial and in-frame only. This table has tens of thousands of clones, around nine tenths appearing once. The clonotype originates from an adult with an advanced solid tumor such as melanoma, head and neck, liver or kidney cancer. Sequencing was performed on CD4+ or CD8+ T cells sorted from blood, taken in a trial of the OX40 agonist ivuxolimab. The chain carries TRBV5-4 and TRBJ2-2; 8 bases fit TRBD1. DNA of the CDR3: TGTGCCAGCGGGATACTGGGACAGGCGAACACCGGGGAGCTGTTTTTT. Protein sequence: CASGILGQANTGELFF.